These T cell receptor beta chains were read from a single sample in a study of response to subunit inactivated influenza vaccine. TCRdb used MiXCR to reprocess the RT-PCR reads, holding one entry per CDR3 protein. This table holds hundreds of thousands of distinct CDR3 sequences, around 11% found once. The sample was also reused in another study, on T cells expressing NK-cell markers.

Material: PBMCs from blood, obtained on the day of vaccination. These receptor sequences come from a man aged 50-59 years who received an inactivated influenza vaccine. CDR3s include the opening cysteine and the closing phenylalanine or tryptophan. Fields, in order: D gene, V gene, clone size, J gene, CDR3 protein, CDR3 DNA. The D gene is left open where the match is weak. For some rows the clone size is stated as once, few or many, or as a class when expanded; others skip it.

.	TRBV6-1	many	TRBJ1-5	CASTPGGWTVNQPQHF	TGTGCCAGCACCCCGGGGGGTTGGACAGTCAATCAGCCCCAGCATTTT
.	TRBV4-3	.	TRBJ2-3	CASSQETLSGFTDTQYF	TGCGCCAGCAGCCAAGAAACCCTCAGCGGGTTCACAGATACGCAGTATTTT
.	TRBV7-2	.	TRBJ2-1	CASSLTTSNNEQFF	TGTGCCAGCAGCCTGACCACTAGCAACAATGAGCAGTTCTTC
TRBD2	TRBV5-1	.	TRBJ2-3	CASSSGLASYTDTQYF	TGCGCCAGCAGCTCGGGACTAGCGAGCTACACAGATACGCAGTATTTT
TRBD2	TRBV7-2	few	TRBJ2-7	CASSLDPSGVYEQYF	TGTGCCAGCAGCTTAGATCCTAGCGGGGTATACGAGCAGTACTTC
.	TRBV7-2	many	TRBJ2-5	CASSLVLGTDTQYF	TGTGCCAGCAGCTTAGTCTTGGGTACGGATACCCAGTACTTC
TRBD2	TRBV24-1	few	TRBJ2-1	CATSDFGASGGPGSYNEQFF	TGTGCCACCAGTGATTTCGGGGCTAGCGGGGGGCCCGGCTCCTACAATGAGCAGTTCTTC
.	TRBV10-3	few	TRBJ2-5	CATEGGREGETQYF	TGTGCCACCGAGGGTGGCAGGGAAGGAGAGACCCAGTACTTC
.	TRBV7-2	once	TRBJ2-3	CASKYLVGTDTQYF	TGTGCCAGCAAATACCTGGTTGGCACAGATACGCAGTATTTT
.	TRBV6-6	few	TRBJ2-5	CASTGVMEETQYF	TGTGCCAGCACAGGGGTCATGGAGGAGACCCAGTACTTC
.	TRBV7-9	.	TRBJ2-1	CASSTDSTPYNEQFF	TGTGCCAGCAGCACGGACAGCACACCCTACAATGAGCAGTTCTTC
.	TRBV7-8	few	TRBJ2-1	CASSVPGPQGQFF	TGTGCCAGCAGCGTGCCGGGTCCGCAAGGGCAGTTCTTC
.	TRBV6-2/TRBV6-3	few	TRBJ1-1	CASRQDSFGVEAFF	TGTGCCAGCAGACAAGACAGCTTTGGGGTTGAAGCTTTCTTT
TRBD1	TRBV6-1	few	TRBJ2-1	CASRGTGEWTEQFF	TGTGCCAGCAGGGGGACAGGGGAATGGACTGAGCAGTTCTTC
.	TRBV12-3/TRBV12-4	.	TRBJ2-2	CASSLTGLTGELFF	TGTGCCAGCAGTTTAACAGGGTTAACCGGGGAGCTGTTTTTT
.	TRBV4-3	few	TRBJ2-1	CASSQARVLSSYNEQFF	TGCGCCAGCAGCCAAGCAAGGGTACTATCTTCCTACAATGAGCAGTTCTTC
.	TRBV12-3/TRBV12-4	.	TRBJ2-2	CASSPGPEETGELFF	TGTGCCAGCAGCCCCGGCCCGGAAGAAACCGGGGAGCTGTTTTTT
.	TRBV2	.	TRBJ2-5	CASRGGPLATQYF	TGTGCCAGCAGGGGGGGGCCATTGGCGACCCAGTACTTC
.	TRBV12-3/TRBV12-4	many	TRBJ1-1	CASSYGLNEAFF	TGTGCCAGCAGTTACGGACTGAATGAAGCTTTCTTT
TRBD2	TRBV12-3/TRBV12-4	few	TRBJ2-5	CASSDERGQETQYF	TGTGCCAGCAGTGACGAGCGGGGGCAAGAGACCCAGTACTTC
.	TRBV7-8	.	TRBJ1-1	CASSRVLERKEAFF	TGTGCCAGCAGCCGAGTGTTAGAACGGAAGGAAGCTTTCTTT
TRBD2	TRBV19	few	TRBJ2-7	CASSIATYARAGRYEQYF	TGTGCCAGTAGTATAGCCACATACGCACGAGCGGGAAGATACGAGCAGTACTTC
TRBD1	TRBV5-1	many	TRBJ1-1	CASSRDSNTEAFF	TGCGCCAGCAGCCGGGACAGCAACACTGAAGCTTTCTTT
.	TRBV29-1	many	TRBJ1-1	CSVGGAPATEAFF	TGCAGCGTGGGAGGGGCACCCGCAACTGAAGCTTTCTTT
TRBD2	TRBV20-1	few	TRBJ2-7	CSATRGLAYEQYF	TGCAGTGCTACCCGGGGACTAGCTTACGAGCAGTACTTC
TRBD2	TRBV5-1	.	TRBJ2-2	CASSRGTSGRGPGELFF	TGCGCCAGCAGCCGCGGGACTAGCGGGCGGGGGCCCGGGGAGCTGTTTTTT
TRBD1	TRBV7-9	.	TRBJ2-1	CASSPRTGGKGEQFF	TGTGCCAGCAGCCCGCGGACAGGGGGAAAGGGTGAGCAGTTCTTC
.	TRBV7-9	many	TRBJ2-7	CASSLSYIHSYEQYF	TGTGCCAGCAGCTTAAGCTATATCCACTCCTACGAGCAGTACTTC
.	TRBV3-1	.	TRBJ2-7	CASSHSSTYEQYF	TGTGCCAGCAGCCACTCTAGCACCTACGAGCAGTACTTC
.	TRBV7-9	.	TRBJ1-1	CASSLAQGGSTEAFF	TGTGCCAGCAGCTTAGCGCAAGGGGGGAGCACTGAAGCTTTCTTT
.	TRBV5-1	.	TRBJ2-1	CASSLGGNSFDEQFF	TGCGCCAGCAGCTTGGGTGGGAATAGCTTCGATGAGCAGTTCTTC
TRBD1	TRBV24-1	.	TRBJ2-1	CATSEQGAAYNEQFF	TGTGCCACCAGCGAACAGGGGGCCGCCTACAATGAGCAGTTCTTC
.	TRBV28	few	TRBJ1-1	CASSSYPQGNTEAFF	TGTGCCAGCAGTTCGTACCCCCAAGGGAACACTGAAGCTTTCTTT
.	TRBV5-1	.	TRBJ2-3	CASSLASARTDTQYF	TGCGCCAGCAGCTTGGCTTCAGCCCGCACAGATACGCAGTATTTT
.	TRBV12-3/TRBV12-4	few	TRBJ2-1	CASSLRLVTYNEQFF	TGTGCCAGCAGTTTGCGTTTAGTTACCTACAATGAGCAGTTCTTC
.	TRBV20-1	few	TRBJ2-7	CSAPPGGSSYEQYF	TGCAGTGCCCCTCCTGGGGGGAGCTCCTACGAGCAGTACTTC
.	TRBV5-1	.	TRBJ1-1	CASSTKDSGNTEAFF	TGCGCCAGCAGCACAAAGGACAGTGGGAACACTGAAGCTTTCTTT
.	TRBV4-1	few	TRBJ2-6	CASSQFESGPYSGANVLTF	TGCGCCAGCAGCCAGTTTGAATCCGGGCCGTACTCTGGGGCCAACGTCCTGACTTTC
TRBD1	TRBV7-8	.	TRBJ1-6	CASSLQTGGKNSPLHF	TGTGCCAGCAGCTTACAGACAGGGGGGAAGAATTCACCCCTCCACTTT
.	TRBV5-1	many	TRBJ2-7	CASSEQYEQYF	TGCGCCAGCAGTGAGCAGTACGAGCAGTACTTC
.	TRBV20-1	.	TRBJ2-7	CSARDPLRHYEQYF	TGCAGTGCTCGAGACCCACTACGGCACTACGAGCAGTACTTC
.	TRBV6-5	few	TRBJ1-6	CASSPGGSPLHF	TGTGCCAGCAGCCCCGGGGGTTCACCCCTCCACTTT
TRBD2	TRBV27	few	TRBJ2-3	CASSFLAGGGSTDTQYF	TGTGCCAGCAGTTTCCTAGCGGGAGGGGGTAGCACAGATACGCAGTATTTT
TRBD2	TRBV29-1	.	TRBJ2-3	CSVEGTRDYTTDTQYF	TGCAGCGTTGAAGGTACTCGGGACTATACCACAGATACGCAGTATTTT
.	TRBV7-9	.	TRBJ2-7	CASSLGSSSTYEQYF	TGTGCCAGCAGCTTAGGTTCATCATCGACCTACGAGCAGTACTTC